One and the same sample provided the 14 T cell receptor beta chains below, sequenced in a study of cytotoxic CD8 clonotypes in ibrutinib-treated CLL. Repertoires were generated with immunoSEQ multiplex PCR, while TCRdb's copy carries only in-frame clones and drops some. The profile shows roughly 250,000 clones, 70% of them singletons. Sequencing was performed on PBMCs, taken after 24 months of ibrutinib treatment. These receptors all stem from a human donor with chronic lymphocytic leukemia.

The chain has TRBV28 and TRBJ1-2, with TRBD1 matching 7 bases. This CDR3 spans 14 amino acids. V shed 7 bases, J shed 3 bases, and the junction held 8 bases outside the gene matches. In germline, CDR1 is MDHEN, CDR2 SYDVKM. The CDR3 nucleotides are TGTGCCAGCATCGTTCCCGGGACAGACTATGGCTACACCTTC. Amino acid sequence: CASIVPGTDYGYTF.

This chain links TRBV4-1 with TRBJ2-3; 8 bases are a match to TRBD1. V shed 0 bases and J 4 bases; nucleotides not matched to a gene: 9. Germline-derived CDR1 and CDR2 are MGHRA and YSYEKL. The CDR3 consists of 17 residues. The CDR3: CASSQDPRTGLADTQYF. The CDR3 DNA reads as TGCGCCAGCAGCCAAGATCCGAGGACAGGGTTGGCAGATACGCAGTATTTT.

CDR3 DNA: TGTGCCATCAGTGGGGAGGGGGGCCGTATTGCTGGGGCCAACGTCCTGACTTTC. As protein: CAISGEGGRIAGANVLTF. The J gene is TRBJ2-6, the V gene TRBV10-3; possibly TRBD2 for D (7 bases). CDR3 size: 18 residues. Trimming removed 4 bases at V and 2 bases at J, with 18 bases between. Per the germline V gene, CDR1 is ENHRY and CDR2 is SYGVKD.

V usage is TRBV18 and J usage is TRBJ1-2, with unresolved D. V was trimmed by 2 bases and J by 3 bases, leaving 10 bases between them. The CDR3 covers 14 residues. Germline CDR1 KGHSH, CDR2 LQKENI. CDR3 in amino acids: CASSPVEKDYGYTF. DNA of the CDR3: TGTGCCAGCTCACCAGTGGAGAAGGACTATGGCTACACCTTC.

This chain connects TRBV5-1 to TRBJ2-4; the D gene is possibly TRBD2 (6 bases). Between the trimmed V and J ends, which lost 0 bases and 12 bases, there was a span of 10 bases. In germline, CDR1 is SGHRS, CDR2 YFSETQ. The CDR3 is 12 residues long. The CDR3 DNA sequence: TGCGCCAGCAGCTTGGGGGAGGCTACTCAGTACTTC. This encodes CASSLGEATQYF.

The CDR3 reads CASSLTEDTEAFF. The CDR3 region has the DNA TGTGCCAGCAGCTTAACAGAAGACACTGAAGCTTTCTTT. The V gene is TRBV7-3, the J gene TRBJ1-1; the D is unclear. The CDR3 loop spans 13 amino acids. From germline, CDR1 is SGHTA and CDR2 FQGTGA. The V gene lost 0 bases and the J gene lost 3 bases, with 5 bases spanning the gap. Combining the CDR3 with reference TRBV7-3 and TRBJ1-1 gives the whole variable domain GAGVSQTPSNKVTEKGKYVELRCDPISGHTALYWYRQSLGQGPEFLIYFQGTGAADDSGLPNDRFFAVRPEGSVSTLKIQRTERGDSAVYLCASSLTEDTEAFFGQGTRLTVV.

This chain links TRBV2 with TRBJ2-3; no clear D. The CDR3 is 10 residues long. CDR1 and CDR2 (germline): SNHLY, FYNNEI. Trimming cost V 6 bases and J 9 bases, with 7 bases left between them. The CDR3 bases are TGTGCCAGCAGGGGCCGGACGCAGTATTTT. Translated, it gives CASRGRTQYF.

The genes are TRBV30 and TRBJ2-7; D possibly corresponds to TRBD1 (5 bases). Germline V lookup: CDR1 GTSNPN, CDR2 SVGIG (reference sequence). This CDR3 comprises 13 residues. V was shortened by 4 bases and J by 1 base, with 11 bases between the two germline ends. The CDR3 DNA sequence: TGTGCCTGGAATTTAGACAGTTCCTACGAGCAGTACTTC. Translation: CAWNLDSSYEQYF. The full variable domain, its missing parts supplied by reference TRBV30 and TRBJ2-7, is SQTIHQWPATLVQPVGSPLSLECTVEGTSNPNLYWYRQAAGRGLQLLFYSVGIGQISSEVPQNLSASRPQDRQFILSSKKLLLSDSGFYLCAWNLDSSYEQYFGPGTRLTVT.

This clone has a handful of counts. The rearrangement joins TRBV7-9 to TRBJ2-2; D is possibly TRBD1 (6 bases). The V gene lost 5 bases and the J gene lost 6 bases, with 19 bases spanning the gap. This CDR3 has 16 amino acids. CDR1 and CDR2 (germline): SEHNR, FQNEAQ (reference sequence). The CDR3 loop reads CASSSTGSALAGELFF. The CDR3 coding sequence is TGTGCCAGCAGCAGTACAGGGTCTGCATTGGCCGGGGAGCTGTTTTTT.

The chain recombines TRBV9 with TRBJ2-5, with TRBD2 as a possible D gene (6 bases). The CDR3 length is 15 residues. Looked up from germline, CDR1 is SGDLS and CDR2 is YYNGEE. The ends were cut back, 0 bases at V and 0 bases at J, with 9 bases in the middle. The CDR3 spells CASSVGTTNQETQYF. CDR3 DNA sequence: TGTGCCAGCAGCGTAGGGACTACCAACCAAGAGACCCAGTACTTC.

This clone was observed a few times. The CDR3 nucleotides are TGTGCCAGCAGTGAGGTGGAGGGGACCCCAGAGCAGTACTTC. Translating it yields CASSEVEGTPEQYF. The chain combines TRBV2 with TRBJ2-7; tentatively, D is TRBD2 (6 bases). This CDR3 is 14 amino acids long. Germline CDR1 is SNHLY and CDR2 is FYNNEI. The ends were cut back, 3 bases at V and 7 bases at J, with 16 bases in the middle.

The rearrangement links TRBV4-1 to TRBJ2-1, with TRBD2 matching over 14 bases. CDR1 and CDR2 (germline): MGHRA, YSYEKL. The CDR3 is 18 amino acids. V lost 3 bases and J lost 7; bases outside the gene matches: 11. CDR3 sequence: CASSQEMGLAGVRNEQFF. The CDR3 DNA follows: TGCGCCAGCAGCCAGGAAATGGGACTAGCGGGAGTAAGGAATGAGCAGTTCTTC.

The chain links TRBV6-6 to TRBJ2-7; 9 bases line up with TRBD2. After removal of 5 bases from V and 2 bases from J, the junction contained 7 bases not matched to a gene. Per germline, CDR1 MNHNY and CDR2 SVGAGI (reference sequence). The CDR3 is 15 residues long. The CDR3 is CASSPIAGVPYEQYF. The CDR3, as DNA: TGTGCCAGCAGTCCAATAGCGGGAGTCCCCTACGAGCAGTACTTC.

V gene TRBV28 combines with J gene TRBJ1-2, with 10 bases identical to TRBD1. CDR1 MDHEN and CDR2 SYDVKM come from the germline V gene. The J segment lost 7 bases and the V segment lost 6 bases, leaving 11 bases of the junction unmatched. The CDR3 covers 15 residues. CDR3 DNA sequence: TGTGCCAGCAGCCCAACCGGGACAGGGGAGGGTGGCTACACCTTC. Protein: CASSPTGTGEGGYTF.